The rows below give T cell receptor beta chains drawn from one sample of a study of T cells in Graves' hyperthyroidism and ophthalmopathy. Via MiXCR, TCRdb re-called the multiplex PCR reads, giving one row per CDR3 protein. The sample includes 600,000 to 650,000 distinct CDR3 sequences, more than 20% of them seen just once. Specimen: blood. These receptors all come from a man aged 25 to 45 with Graves' ophthalmopathy. Both conserved end residues are part of each CDR3. The D gene is left open where the match is weak. The size entry is marked missing in some rows and otherwise reads once, few, many or a size class.

CDR3nt: TGTGCCAGCAGTTCGCCGGGACAGAGAAATGAAAAACTGTTTTTT
CDR3aa: CASSSPGQRNEKLFF
v_gene: TRBV11-2
d_gene: TRBD1
abundance: many
j_gene: TRBJ1-4
len: 15

CDR3nt: TGCAGCGTTACGAGACAGGGCGCCACAGATACGCAGTATTTT
CDR3aa: CSVTRQGATDTQYF
v_gene: TRBV29-1
d_gene: TRBD1
abundance: few
j_gene: TRBJ2-3
len: 14

CDR3nt: TGTGCCAGCAGCGTAGAGCCACGGACTAGCGGGGCCTCCTACAATGAGCAGTTCTTC
CDR3aa: CASSVEPRTSGASYNEQFF
v_gene: TRBV9
d_gene: TRBD2
abundance: few
j_gene: TRBJ2-1
len: 19

CDR3nt: TGCGCCAGCAGCCTAAAGGGGGGGAGATACAATGAGCAGTTCTTC
CDR3aa: CASSLKGGRYNEQFF
v_gene: TRBV4-3
d_gene: .
abundance: few
j_gene: TRBJ2-1
len: 15

CDR3nt: TGTGCCAGCAAAACAGGGGGCACTGAAGCTTTCTTT
CDR3aa: CASKTGGTEAFF
v_gene: TRBV28
d_gene: TRBD1
abundance: many
j_gene: TRBJ1-1
len: 12

CDR3nt: TGCAGTGCTAGGGCCCCGGGGGGGTTGAATCAGCCCCAGCATTTT
CDR3aa: CSARAPGGLNQPQHF
v_gene: TRBV20-1
d_gene: .
abundance: few
j_gene: TRBJ1-5
len: 15

CDR3nt: TGCAGCGTAGGGACTAGCGGGAGTTACGAGCAGTACTTC
CDR3aa: CSVGTSGSYEQYF
v_gene: TRBV29-1
d_gene: TRBD2
abundance: many
j_gene: TRBJ2-7
len: 13

CDR3nt: TGCAGTGCTCTCGCCCCAAACTATGGCTACAACTTC
CDR3aa: CSALAPNYGYNF
v_gene: TRBV20-1
d_gene: .
abundance: .
j_gene: TRBJ1-2
len: 12

CDR3nt: TGTGCCAGCAGCCACCCCAAGCGGGGGCTGAAGTATTCACCCCTCCACTTT
CDR3aa: CASSHPKRGLKYSPLHF
v_gene: TRBV7-9
d_gene: .
abundance: .
j_gene: TRBJ1-6
len: 17

CDR3nt: TGTGCCAGCAGTCCAGGGCGAAGAAATGAAAAACTGTTTTTT
CDR3aa: CASSPGRRNEKLFF
v_gene: TRBV28
d_gene: .
abundance: many
j_gene: TRBJ1-4
len: 14

CDR3nt: TGTGCCAGCACCCCGGACAGGGTTAGACCGAACACTGAAGCTTTCTTT
CDR3aa: CASTPDRVRPNTEAFF
v_gene: TRBV6-1
d_gene: TRBD1
abundance: .
j_gene: TRBJ1-1
len: 16

CDR3nt: TGCGCCAGCAGCCGTACCCGAGAACAGGTGAACACTGAAGCTTTCTTT
CDR3aa: CASSRTREQVNTEAFF
v_gene: TRBV4-1
d_gene: .
abundance: once
j_gene: TRBJ1-1
len: 16

CDR3nt: TGTGCCAGCAGTTCGGGTAGCGGGAGGAAAGATATGCAGTATTTT
CDR3aa: CASSSGSGRKDMQYF
v_gene: TRBV27
d_gene: TRBD2
abundance: .
j_gene: TRBJ2-3
len: 15

CDR3nt: TGTGCCAGCAGTTTATCGGGGGGGGCCACTGAAGCTTTCTTT
CDR3aa: CASSLSGGATEAFF
v_gene: TRBV27
d_gene: .
abundance: many
j_gene: TRBJ1-1
len: 14

CDR3nt: TGTGCCAGCAGTTTTTTGCAGGGGGGCACAGATACGCAGTATTTT
CDR3aa: CASSFLQGGTDTQYF
v_gene: TRBV28
d_gene: TRBD1
abundance: many
j_gene: TRBJ2-3
len: 15

CDR3nt: TGTGCCAGCAGCCAAGATGAAGAGACCCAGTACTTC
CDR3aa: CASSQDEETQYF
v_gene: TRBV3-1
d_gene: .
abundance: .
j_gene: TRBJ2-5
len: 12

CDR3nt: TGTGCCTGGCGCCGACAGGGGCCAGGAGAGACCCAGTACTTC
CDR3aa: CAWRRQGPGETQYF
v_gene: TRBV30
d_gene: TRBD1
abundance: many
j_gene: TRBJ2-5
len: 14

CDR3nt: TGTGCCGGCAGTTTCCGCCTCAATAGCAATCAGCCCCAGCATTTT
CDR3aa: CAGSFRLNSNQPQHF
v_gene: TRBV12-3/TRBV12-4
d_gene: .
abundance: .
j_gene: TRBJ1-5
len: 15

CDR3nt: TGTGCCAGCAGTTTGGCGGCGGGGGGAACTTTTTACTACGAGCAGTACTTC
CDR3aa: CASSLAAGGTFYYEQYF
v_gene: TRBV28
d_gene: TRBD2
abundance: few
j_gene: TRBJ2-7
len: 17

CDR3nt: TGTGCCAGCAGTGAACGGACTAGCCGTCCAAATGAGCAGTTCTTC
CDR3aa: CASSERTSRPNEQFF
v_gene: TRBV6-1
d_gene: TRBD2
abundance: few
j_gene: TRBJ2-1
len: 15

CDR3nt: TGTGCCAGCTCACCAGACAGGGTCAAGTCCTACAATGAGCAGTTCTTC
CDR3aa: CASSPDRVKSYNEQFF
v_gene: TRBV18
d_gene: TRBD1
abundance: .
j_gene: TRBJ2-1
len: 16

CDR3nt: TGTGCCAGTAGTATACTCGGGGCCTCCGAGCAGTACTTC
CDR3aa: CASSILGASEQYF
v_gene: TRBV11-2
d_gene: .
abundance: .
j_gene: TRBJ2-7
len: 13

CDR3nt: TGTGCCAGCAGCCCCGAGTCCGGGACAGTCGCCTACAATGAGCAGTTCTTC
CDR3aa: CASSPESGTVAYNEQFF
v_gene: TRBV5-5
d_gene: TRBD1
abundance: .
j_gene: TRBJ2-1
len: 17

CDR3nt: TGTGCCAGCGTCTCTGGAGCGGGGCCGAACAATGAGCAGTTCTTC
CDR3aa: CASVSGAGPNNEQFF
v_gene: TRBV9
d_gene: TRBD2
abundance: .
j_gene: TRBJ2-1
len: 15

CDR3nt: TGTGCCAGCAGCCATGGACGGACTAGCGGGGGCGGCGGTGAGACCCAGTACTTC
CDR3aa: CASSHGRTSGGGGETQYF
v_gene: TRBV3-1
d_gene: TRBD2
abundance: few
j_gene: TRBJ2-5
len: 18

CDR3nt: TGTGCCAGCAGCCAGAGTAGCGATAGCTCCTACGAGCAGTACTTC
CDR3aa: CASSQSSDSSYEQYF
v_gene: TRBV14
d_gene: .
abundance: few
j_gene: TRBJ2-7
len: 15

CDR3nt: TGTGCCAGCAGCACCGCTAGCGGGGTGGGGCAGTTCTTC
CDR3aa: CASSTASGVGQFF
v_gene: TRBV9
d_gene: TRBD2
abundance: few
j_gene: TRBJ2-1
len: 13

CDR3nt: TGTGCCTGGAGTCTCCCGGGGGGGGAGCGGTACAATGAGCAGTTCTTC
CDR3aa: CAWSLPGGERYNEQFF
v_gene: TRBV30
d_gene: TRBD2
abundance: many
j_gene: TRBJ2-1
len: 16

CDR3nt: TGCGCCAGCAGTGATCCACGGGTGTGGGGCAATCAGCCCCAGCATTTT
CDR3aa: CASSDPRVWGNQPQHF
v_gene: TRBV10-1
d_gene: .
abundance: .
j_gene: TRBJ1-5
len: 16

CDR3nt: TGTGCCAGCAGCCCGACACTAGCGGGAGATGGCACAGATACGCAGTATTTT
CDR3aa: CASSPTLAGDGTDTQYF
v_gene: TRBV7-3
d_gene: TRBD2
abundance: few
j_gene: TRBJ2-3
len: 17

CDR3nt: TGTGCCAGCAGCTTCGCCCCGACAGGGACCGCAGATACGCAGTATTTT
CDR3aa: CASSFAPTGTADTQYF
v_gene: TRBV13
d_gene: TRBD1
abundance: few
j_gene: TRBJ2-3
len: 16